This is a list of T cell receptor beta chains from one sample in a study of T cell changes during pregnancy in multiple sclerosis. Generated by immunoSEQ multiplex PCR, the TCRdb table keeps only in-frame clones and is missing some. Counted here are around 60,000 clones, 85% to 95% occurring once; the ten biggest clones make up 3.5%. This specimen was CD8+ T cells from peripheral blood mononuclear cells, taken in the third trimester of pregnancy. These TCRs come from a female donor with multiple sclerosis, enrolled in a pregnancy study. Each CDR3 is given with its conserved first and last residue. Fields, in order: J gene, clone size, V gene, CDR3 protein. Only part of the rows carry a size: once, few, many, or a class if the clone is expanded.

TRBJ2-7	once	TRBV4-3	CASSQTQGGAYEQYF
TRBJ2-7	-	TRBV7-6	CASSSGDRPYEQYF
TRBJ2-1	-	TRBV27	CASSLSGQYNEQFF
TRBJ2-6	-	TRBV27	CASSGKLRDRPFSGANVLTF
TRBJ2-2	-	TRBV10-2	CASSGLRLAGGSGELFF
TRBJ2-5	-	TRBV2	CASSEALTSGRETQYF
TRBJ2-7	-	TRBV5-4	CASSPLPYGGEQYF
TRBJ1-2	-	TRBV30	CAWIEQGGGRGYTF
TRBJ1-3	-	TRBV2	CATLDSSGNTIYF
TRBJ2-7	-	TRBV19	CASSIEVAWDRGYYEQYF
TRBJ2-4	-	TRBV29-1	CSVVGGQGYIQYF
TRBJ2-2	-	TRBV10-2	CASSESDSGSIGDTGELFF
TRBJ1-1	once	TRBV11-2	CASSPSMGQGTYLNTEAFF
TRBJ2-7	-	TRBV28	CASSLATGTGVYEQYF
TRBJ2-1	-	TRBV6-5	CASSLLALGNNEQFF
TRBJ1-2	-	TRBV7-9	CASSEDRGFYYGYTF
TRBJ1-5	-	TRBV10-1	CASSGSSGGMNQPQHF
TRBJ2-7	once	TRBV9	CASSVGDRGVYEQYF
TRBJ2-5	-	TRBV6-5	CASSYGTGIQETQYF
TRBJ2-1	-	TRBV27	CASSLTGETSGYNEQFF
TRBJ2-7	-	TRBV13	CASSLKGQGSYEQYF
TRBJ2-7	-	TRBV6-5	CASKSGRGYEQYF
TRBJ2-7	-	TRBV4-1	CASSQAGQSYEQYF
TRBJ1-5	once	TRBV9	CASSNSNQPQHF
TRBJ2-1	-	TRBV6-4	CASSPGLASGEQFF
TRBJ2-2	-	TRBV6-5	CASEGENTGELFF
TRBJ1-1	once	TRBV7-6	CASSEGRGAEAFF
TRBJ1-2	-	TRBV28	CASSLQGLLTNGYTF
TRBJ2-1	-	TRBV29-1	CSVEGTSGGNEQFF
TRBJ2-2	-	TRBV5-1	CASSRGDTNTGELFF
TRBJ2-7	-	TRBV11-3	CASSSRLSREDYEQYF
TRBJ2-7	-	TRBV7-8	CASNKVGEAYEQYF
TRBJ2-1	-	TRBV14	CATTSGYNEQFF
TRBJ2-5	-	TRBV27	CASSNSIVPGLAGETQYF
TRBJ2-5	once	TRBV5-1	CASSLTGLAVQETQYF
TRBJ2-7	-	TRBV9	CASSPGGYEQYF
TRBJ2-1	once	TRBV9	CASSVRGTEDNEQFF
TRBJ2-1	once	TRBV7-3	CASSLRAGGPTNEQFF
TRBJ2-7	-	TRBV15	CATSRDRNRFEQYF
TRBJ1-1	-	TRBV27	CASSLHISMNTEAFF
TRBJ2-7	-	TRBV11-2	CASSLGQTYSYEQYF
TRBJ2-7	-	TRBV28	CASRRMGVYEQYF
TRBJ1-2	-	TRBV7-9	CASSPGGEGILVYTF